The source of this TCR beta chain is a study of shared clonotypes between healthy human individuals. Study-level results: The authors expected sequencing depth to affect clonotype sharing among donors.

As concerns this clone: Its specificity is unknown.

Using immunoSEQ multiplex PCR, the repertoire was profiled, and TCRdb retains in-frame clones only, with some absent. There are over 2 million clones in the sample; less than 95% occur only once, and 0.37% lies in the top ten. Donors had no recently reported acute infections or vaccinations and were HIV-negative. Investigators divided CD4+ cells into CD45RA+ naive and CD45RA-negative memory subsets. The junction had 4 bases not matched to a gene; V was cut back by 4 bases and J by 10 bases. CDR1 and CDR2 (germline): MDHEN, SYDVKM. This CDR3 region has 12 residues. The sequence came from a man aged 18-30 years in good health. Some clones in this sample may be carry-over from other donors' samples. V and J are TRBV28 and TRBJ2-1, with 7 bases that match TRBD2. Sequenced material: naive CD4+ T cells from PBMCs. Subset in this sample: CD45RA+ positively selected. CDR3 nucleotide sequence: TGTGCCAGCAGTTCCATGCGGGAGGAGCAGTTCTTC. It translates to CASSSMREEQFF.